One sample yielded the 7 T cell receptor beta chains listed below, sequenced in a study of early T cells in non-severe SARS-CoV-2 infection. Each CDR3 protein is one row after TCRdb ran MiXCR on the 5' RACE reads. Counted here are fewer than 85,000 distinct CDR3 sequences, under 15% occurring once; the ten biggest clones make up 1.3%. Sequenced input: whole blood. The receptors stem from an adult who was a healthcare worker with PCR-confirmed SARS-CoV-2 infection or an uninfected control (not recorded which).

This clonotype has just a few counts. The rearrangement joins TRBV28 to TRBJ2-1, with a possible D match to TRBD1 (6 bases). Deletions cut 2 bases from V and 9 bases from J, with 11 bases between. From germline, CDR1 is MDHEN and CDR2 SYDVKM. The CDR3 covers 13 residues. This CDR3 is CASSLGQRSEQFF. In nucleotides, the CDR3 is TGTGCCAGCAGTTTAGGACAGCGGAGTGAGCAGTTCTTC.

This clonotype has ten or more counts. The chain is built from TRBV5-1 and TRBJ2-1; no firm D call. Germline CDR1 SGHRS, CDR2 YFSETQ. V lost 0 bases and J lost 6, with 10 bases in between. The CDR3 consists of 14 residues. The CDR3: CASSLGGTSNEQFF. The CDR3 nucleotides are TGCGCCAGCAGCTTGGGGGGTACGAGCAATGAGCAGTTCTTC.

The rearrangement links TRBV29-1 to TRBJ2-7; TRBD2 matches 8 bases. The CDR3 has 13 amino acids. Looked up from germline, CDR1 is SQVTM and CDR2 is ANQGSEA. V was pared by 6 bases and J by 4 bases, with 8 bases of the junction left unmatched. The CDR3 nucleotides read TGCAGCGTGGGGGGACTAGACGAATACGAGCAGTACTTC. This codes for CSVGGLDEYEQYF.

The chain combines TRBV7-9 with TRBJ1-1; 12 bases fit TRBD1. The CDR3 covers 17 residues. Germline CDR1 SEHNR, CDR2 FQNEAQ (reference sequence). Trimming took 4 bases from V and 3 from J; bases not matched to a gene: 9. DNA for the CDR3: TGTGCCAGCAGCTCGCCGGGACAGGGGGCGAGGGACACTGAAGCTTTCTTT. Translated: CASSSPGQGARDTEAFF.

The rearrangement uses TRBV7-9 and TRBJ2-7, with 9 bases matching TRBD1. The CDR3 covers 14 residues. Trimming removed 6 bases from V and 4 bases from J; junction bases left unmatched: 7. CDR1 is SEHNR and CDR2 is FQNEAQ in the germline V gene (reference sequence). The CDR3 protein is CASSSDRGRYEQYF. As DNA, the CDR3 is TGTGCCAGCAGTTCGGACAGGGGTCGGTACGAGCAGTACTTC. The full variable domain, in which reference TRBV7-9 and TRBJ2-7 provide the parts outside the CDR3, is DTGVSQNPRHKITKRGQNVTFRCDPISEHNRLYWYRQTLGQGPEFLTYFQNEAQLEKSRLLSDRFSAERPKGSFSTLEIQRTEQGDSAMYLCASSSDRGRYEQYFGPGTRLTVT.

This clonotype was seen ten or more times. The chain has TRBV20-1 and TRBJ1-1; D perhaps matches TRBD1 (6 bases). This CDR3 has 15 residues. Germline CDR1 is DFQATT and CDR2 is SNEGSKA (reference sequence). The ends were cut back, 6 bases at V and 0 bases at J, with 17 bases in the middle. The CDR3 DNA reads as TGCAGTGCCCCGGTCCCTGGGACACTGAACACTGAAGCTTTCTTT. Its protein product is CSAPVPGTLNTEAFF.

The sample holds a few counts of this clonotype. V gene TRBV29-1 combines with J gene TRBJ1-2; D remains unclear. The CDR3 loop spans 9 amino acids. V was pared by 4 bases and J by 7 bases, with 4 bases between. The germline gives CDR1 SQVTM, CDR2 ANQGSEA. The CDR3 DNA follows: TGCAGCGTTGGCAGTGGCTACACCTTC. Protein product: CSVGSGYTF.